This T cell receptor beta chain derives from a study of beta chain features in type 1 diabetes. Study background: Examined across all samples were about 99,000,000 sorted cells. Study-level results: The study found moderately but significantly shorter TCRB CDR3s in all four CD4+ subsets of Type 1 diabetes patients. Sampled from patients, naive, central memory and Treg TCRB repertoires appeared more similar than those sampled from healthy donors.

This CDR3 is built from 17 residues. Germline-derived CDR1 and CDR2 are SGHTA and FQGNSA. The trim removed 5 bases at V and 5 bases at J, leaving 14 bases unmatched. Expressed TCRB transcripts were sequenced after all isolated RNA was converted to cDNA. Libraries were prepared by immunoSEQ multiplex PCR; TCRdb keeps only in-frame clonotypes and omits some of them. The table includes under 250,000 clones, around an eighth detected once. This clone was picked up a small number of times. The antigen remains undetermined. Cell sorting via CD45RO/CCR7/CD25/CD127/CD95/CD27 was performed to obtain CD4+ naive, central memory, regulatory and stem cell-like memory cells.

This chain connects TRBV7-2 to TRBJ2-3, with 9 positions matching TRBD2. Source material: naive CD4+ T cells from blood. The receptor was isolated from a woman aged 40 to 50 in good health. Here the CDR3 DNA reads TGTGCCAGCAGCGCTAGGGCGGCGGGGGGGCTGAGAGATACGCAGTATTTT. It yields the protein CASSARAAGGLRDTQYF. Combining the CDR3 with reference TRBV7-2 and TRBJ2-3 gives the whole variable domain GAGVSQSPSNKVTEKGKDVELRCDPISGHTALYWYRQSLGQGLEFLIYFQGNSAPDKSGLPSDRFSAERTGGSVSTLTIQRTQQEDSAVYLCASSARAAGGLRDTQYFGPGTRLTVL.